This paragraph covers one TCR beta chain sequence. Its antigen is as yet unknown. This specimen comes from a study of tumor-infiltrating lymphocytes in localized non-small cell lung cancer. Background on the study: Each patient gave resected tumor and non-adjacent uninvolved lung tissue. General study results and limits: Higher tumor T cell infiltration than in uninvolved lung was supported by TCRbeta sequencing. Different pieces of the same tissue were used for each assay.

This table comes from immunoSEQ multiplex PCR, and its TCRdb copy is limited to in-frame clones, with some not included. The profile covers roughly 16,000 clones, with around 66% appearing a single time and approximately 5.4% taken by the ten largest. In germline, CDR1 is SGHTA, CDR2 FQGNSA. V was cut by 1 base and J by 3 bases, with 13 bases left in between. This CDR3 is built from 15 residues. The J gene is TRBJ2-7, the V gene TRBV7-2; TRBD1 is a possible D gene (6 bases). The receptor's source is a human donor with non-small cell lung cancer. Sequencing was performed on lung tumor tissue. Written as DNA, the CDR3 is TGTGCCAGCAGCTTAGTCTCAGGGGAGCGCTACGAGCAGTACTTC. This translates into CASSLVSGERYEQYF. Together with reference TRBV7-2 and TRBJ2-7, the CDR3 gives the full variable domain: GAGVSQSPSNKVTEKGKDVELRCDPISGHTALYWYRQSLGQGLEFLIYFQGNSAPDKSGLPSDRFSAERTGGSVSTLTIQRTQQEDSAVYLCASSLVSGERYEQYFGPGTRLTVT.